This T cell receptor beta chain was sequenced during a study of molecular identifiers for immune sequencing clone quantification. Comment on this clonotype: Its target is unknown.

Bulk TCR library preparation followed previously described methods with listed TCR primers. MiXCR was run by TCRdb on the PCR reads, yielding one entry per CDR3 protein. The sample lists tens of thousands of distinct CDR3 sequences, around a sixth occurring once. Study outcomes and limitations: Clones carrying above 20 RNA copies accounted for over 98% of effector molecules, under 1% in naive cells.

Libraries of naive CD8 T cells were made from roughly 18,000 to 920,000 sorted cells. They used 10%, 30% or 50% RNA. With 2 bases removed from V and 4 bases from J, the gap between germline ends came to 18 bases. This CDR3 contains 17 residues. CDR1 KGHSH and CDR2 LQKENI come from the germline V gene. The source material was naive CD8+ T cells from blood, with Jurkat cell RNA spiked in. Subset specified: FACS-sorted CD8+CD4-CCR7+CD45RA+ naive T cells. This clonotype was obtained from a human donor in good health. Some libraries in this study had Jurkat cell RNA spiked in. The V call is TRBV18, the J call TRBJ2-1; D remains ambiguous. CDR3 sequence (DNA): TGTGCCAGCTCACCAAGAACCCCGGGCAACCCTTACAATGAGCAGTTCTTC. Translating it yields CASSPRTPGNPYNEQFF.